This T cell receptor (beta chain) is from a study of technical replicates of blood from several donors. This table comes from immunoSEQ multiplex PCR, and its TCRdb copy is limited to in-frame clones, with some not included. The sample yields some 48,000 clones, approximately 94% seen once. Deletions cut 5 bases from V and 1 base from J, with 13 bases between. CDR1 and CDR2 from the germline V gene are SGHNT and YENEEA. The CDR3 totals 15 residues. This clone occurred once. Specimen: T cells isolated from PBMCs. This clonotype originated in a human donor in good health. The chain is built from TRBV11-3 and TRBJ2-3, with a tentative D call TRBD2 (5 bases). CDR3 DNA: TGTGCCAGCAGCCCGAGGGTCTTGGGCACAGATACGCAGTATTTT. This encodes CASSPRVLGTDTQYF.